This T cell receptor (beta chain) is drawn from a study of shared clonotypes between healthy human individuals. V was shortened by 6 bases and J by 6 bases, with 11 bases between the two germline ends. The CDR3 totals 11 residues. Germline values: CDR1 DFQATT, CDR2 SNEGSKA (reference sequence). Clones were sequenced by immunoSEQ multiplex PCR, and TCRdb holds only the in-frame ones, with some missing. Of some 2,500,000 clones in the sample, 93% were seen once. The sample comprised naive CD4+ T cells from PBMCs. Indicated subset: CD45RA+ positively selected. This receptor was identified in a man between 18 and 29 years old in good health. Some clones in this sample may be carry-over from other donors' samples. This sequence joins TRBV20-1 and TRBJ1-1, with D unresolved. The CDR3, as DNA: TGCAGTGCCACGGACCGCCCTGAAGCTTTCTTT. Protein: CSATDRPEAFF.